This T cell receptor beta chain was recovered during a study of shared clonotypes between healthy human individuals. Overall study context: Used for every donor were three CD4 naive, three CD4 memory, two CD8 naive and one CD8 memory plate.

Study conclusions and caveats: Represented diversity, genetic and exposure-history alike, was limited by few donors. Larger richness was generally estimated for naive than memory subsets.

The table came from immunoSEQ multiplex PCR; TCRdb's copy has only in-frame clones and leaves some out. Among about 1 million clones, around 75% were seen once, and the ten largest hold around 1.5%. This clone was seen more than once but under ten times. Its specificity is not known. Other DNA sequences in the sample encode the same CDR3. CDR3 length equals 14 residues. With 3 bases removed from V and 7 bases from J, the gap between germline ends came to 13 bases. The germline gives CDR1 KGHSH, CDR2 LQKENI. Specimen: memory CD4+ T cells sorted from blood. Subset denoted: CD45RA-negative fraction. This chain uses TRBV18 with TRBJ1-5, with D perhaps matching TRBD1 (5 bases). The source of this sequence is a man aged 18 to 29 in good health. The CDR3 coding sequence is TGTGCCAGCTCACCCTCGGGGGGAGGACAGCCCCAGCATTTT. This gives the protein CASSPSGGGQPQHF.